This T cell receptor (beta chain) was identified during a study of regulatory T cells in long-lasting Graves disease. Study outcomes and limitations: Persistent cases favored TRBV28, TRBJ1-2 and TRBJ2-5.

This sample's time point: newly diagnosed GD, antithyroid drugs for less than 3 months. After RNA was extracted from PBMCs, the TCR library was made from it. On this clonotype itself: Its specificity is unknown.

Trimming removed 4 bases at V and 0 bases at J, with 7 bases between. This CDR3 region has 13 residues. Looked up from germline, CDR1 is SEHNR and CDR2 is FQNEAQ (reference sequence). The TCR beta library used iRepertoire HTBI primers with Arm-PCR amplification of CDR3. In TCRdb, the multiplex PCR reads were re-called with MiXCR into one record per CDR3 protein. The sample consists of 400,000 to 650,000 distinct CDR3 sequences, more than 15% of them appearing once. This sample also appeared in a second study, on T cells in Graves' hyperthyroidism and ophthalmopathy.

This receptor was obtained from a woman aged 35-60 years with Graves disease. The chain couples TRBV7-9 to TRBJ2-7, with a tentative D call TRBD2 (5 bases). Sequenced material: peripheral blood mononuclear cells (PBMCs), taken at new diagnosis, from a patient treated with antithyroid drugs. The CDR3 protein is CASSWETSYEQYF. CDR3 nucleotides: TGTGCCAGCAGCTGGGAGACCTCCTACGAGCAGTACTTC.